This entry lists 23 T cell receptor beta chains sequenced from one sample in a study of T-cell memory formation after mild COVID-19. A single record per CDR3 protein comes from TCRdb applying MiXCR to the 5' RACE reads. Of 200,000 to 250,000 distinct CDR3 sequences listed, approximately 10% are singletons. The sample was PBMCs or a T cell subset sorted from them (not recorded which). The receptors come from a man aged 18 to 30 who had mild COVID-19 (a few samples of this study predate the infection). Cell type and time point are not known.

This clonotype was picked up many times. The chain carries TRBV5-6 and TRBJ1-2; no reliable D call. There are 14 residues in the CDR3. The V end lost 3 bases, the J end lost 2 bases, and 11 bases lay between the germline ends. In germline, CDR1 is SGHDT, CDR2 YYEEEE. The CDR3 coding sequence is TGTGCCAGCAGCTCCAGAGGAGGGAACTATGGCTACACCTTC. Amino acid sequence: CASSSRGGNYGYTF.

This clonotype has a handful of counts. The chain joins TRBV20-1 to TRBJ2-2; weak D call: TRBD2 (5 bases). The CDR3 is made up of 14 amino acids. Trimming cost V 2 bases and J 4 bases, with 11 bases left between them. The V gene's germline CDR1 is DFQATT and CDR2 SNEGSKA (reference sequence). CDR3 amino acids: CSARKPGSTGELFF. DNA for the CDR3: TGCAGTGCTAGAAAGCCGGGAAGCACCGGGGAGCTGTTTTTT.

The chain links TRBV7-9 to TRBJ2-3, with 9 nucleotides matching TRBD2. The CDR3 is made up of 15 amino acids. V lost 3 bases and J lost 6; bases outside the gene matches: 7. Germline V CDR1 and CDR2: SEHNR, FQNEAQ (reference sequence). In DNA, the CDR3 is TGTGCCAGCAGCTTCCCGACTAGCGGATTCGATACGCAGTATTTT. Translated, it gives CASSFPTSGFDTQYF.

This clonotype has a handful of counts. This chain uses TRBV7-3 with TRBJ2-5, with TRBD2 matching over 8 bases. Germline-derived CDR1 and CDR2 are SGHTA and FQGTGA. This CDR3 is 15 amino acids long. V shed 6 bases, J shed 1 base, and the junction held 7 bases outside the gene matches. CDR3 nucleotide sequence: TGTGCCAGCAGTTCCAGTGGGACTAGCCAAGAGACCCAGTACTTC. It encodes CASSSSGTSQETQYF.

This rearrangement joins TRBV27 to TRBJ1-3; TRBD1 matches at 9 bases. The CDR3 is 15 amino acids. J gave up 4 bases and V 5 bases, and 6 bases lay outside the gene matches. The germline CDR1 and CDR2 sequences are MNHEY and SMNVEV (reference sequence). The CDR3 here is CASSRTGAGGNTIYF. For the CDR3, the DNA is TGTGCCAGCAGTAGGACAGGGGCAGGCGGAAACACCATATATTTT.

There are many counts of this clonotype. V is TRBV5-1 and J is TRBJ1-2; 9 bases line up with TRBD1. The germline V gene encodes CDR1 SGHRS and CDR2 YFSETQ. The CDR3 contains 16 residues. V shed 2 bases and J 8 bases; nucleotides not matched to a gene: 13. This chain's CDR3 is CASSFSTTGGWRGYTF. The DNA of the CDR3 is TGCGCCAGCAGCTTTTCCACGACAGGGGGATGGCGAGGCTACACCTTC. Supplemented by reference TRBV5-1 and TRBJ1-2, the full variable domain reads KAGVTQTPRYLIKTRGQQVTLSCSPISGHRSVSWYQQTPGQGLQFLFEYFSETQRNKGNFPGRFSGRQFSNSRSEMNVSTLELGDSALYLCASSFSTTGGWRGYTFGSGTRLTVV.

The gene calls are TRBV6-2 or TRBV6-3 and TRBJ1-1, with 10 bases identical to TRBD1. CDR3 length: 16 residues. With 6 bases clipped from V and 1 base from J, the junction kept 8 bases outside the gene matches. Germline-derived CDR1 and CDR2 are MNHEY and SVGEGT. The CDR3 nucleotides are TGTGCCAGCAGACGGGACAGGGGATGGGAGAACACTGAAGCTTTCTTT. Translation gives CASRRDRGWENTEAFF.

This clonotype was observed a handful of times. The chain links TRBV4-3 to TRBJ2-7; the D call may be TRBD1 or TRBD2 (6 bases each). Germline V lookup: CDR1 LGHNA, CDR2 YSLEER. The CDR3 sequence is 14 residues long. Trimming left V 0 bases short and J 5 bases short, with 11 bases between. The CDR3 DNA sequence: TGCGCCAGCAGCCAAGATAGGGGGGCTGACGAGCAGTACTTC. Protein product: CASSQDRGADEQYF.

The rearrangement joins TRBV7-9 to TRBJ1-1; the D gene is possibly TRBD1 (5 bases). Germline CDR1 SEHNR, CDR2 FQNEAQ (reference sequence). V lost 2 bases and J 1 base, leaving 11 bases between the germline ends. The CDR3 totals 15 residues. The DNA for the CDR3 is TGTGCCAGCAGCTTATGGGACGTCGGGAACACTGAAGCTTTCTTT. This sequence encodes CASSLWDVGNTEAFF.

Many counts were recorded for this clonotype. V gene TRBV24-1 combines with J gene TRBJ2-1; tentative D call: TRBD2 (7 bases). The CDR3 is 17 amino acids. CDR1 KGHDR and CDR2 SFDVKD come from the germline V gene. V was clipped by 5 bases and J by 7 bases, with 23 bases between them. The CDR3 DNA is TGTGCCACCAGTGGTCCCACGGGGGGCCCTCGGGGGAATGAGCAGTTCTTC. This codes for CATSGPTGGPRGNEQFF.

This rearrangement joins TRBV12-3 or TRBV12-4 to TRBJ2-1, with 7 nucleotides matching TRBD2. V dropped 6 bases and J dropped 2; count of bases not matched to a gene: 7. This CDR3 has 15 amino acids. Here the CDR3 reads CASSATSDPYNEQFF. In DNA, the CDR3 is TGTGCCAGCAGCGCAACTAGCGATCCCTACAATGAGCAGTTCTTC.

This clonotype has just a few counts. The genes are TRBV5-1 and TRBJ2-7; tentative D call: TRBD1 (6 bases). The germline CDR1 and CDR2 sequences are SGHRS and YFSETQ. This CDR3 contains 13 residues. The V gene lost 0 bases and the J gene lost 6 bases, with 10 bases spanning the gap. DNA for the CDR3: TGCGCCAGCAGCTTGGATGTAGGGGGCGAGCAGTACGTC. Amino acid sequence: CASSLDVGGEQYV.

This clonotype was counted between two and nine times. The chain combines TRBV10-3 with TRBJ2-5, with 13 bases aligning to TRBD2. V was clipped by 3 bases and J by 4 bases; unmatched bases: 8. Looked up from germline, CDR1 is ENHRY and CDR2 is SYGVKD. The CDR3 contains 17 residues. CDR3 protein: CAISELAGGVIPETQYF. The DNA of the CDR3 is TGTGCCATCAGTGAACTAGCGGGGGGGGTTATCCCAGAGACCCAGTACTTC.

This clonotype was recorded many times. V is TRBV5-5 and J is TRBJ2-7, with TRBD2 matching over 7 bases. The CDR3 loop spans 16 amino acids. J lost 5 bases, V lost 4 bases, and 15 bases had no gene match. CDR1 is SGHKS and CDR2 is YYEKEE in the germline V gene (reference sequence). CDR3 in amino acids: CASSPTGEGRVHEQYV. For the CDR3, the DNA is TGTGCCAGCAGCCCGACCGGGGAGGGACGTGTTCACGAGCAGTACGTC.

This clonotype was counted between two and nine times. The CDR3: CASSQETGGGGYTF. CDR3 DNA sequence: TGCGCCAGCAGCCAAGAAACGGGGGGCGGGGGCTACACCTTC. The rearrangement links TRBV4-3 to TRBJ1-2; a possible D gene is TRBD1 (6 bases). Germline V gives CDR1 LGHNA, CDR2 YSLEER. The CDR3 length is 14 residues. With 0 bases removed from V and 8 bases from J, the gap between germline ends came to 13 bases.

Note on this clonotype: The CDR3 carries no conserved terminal phenylalanine or tryptophan, so it likely arises from a read error. The rearrangement joins TRBV7-2 to TRBJ1-1; TRBD1 matches 9 bases. The CDR3 sequence is 13 residues long. CDR1 is SGHTA and CDR2 is FQGNSA in the germline V gene. Trimming cost V 4 bases and J 7 bases; bases outside gene matches: 4. CDR3 loop: CASSWTGVHEAFC. The CDR3 DNA follows: TGTGCCAGCAGCTGGACAGGGGTCCATGAAGCTTTCTGT.

DNA of the CDR3: TGTGCCAGCAGTAGCCGGGGGGCAGGCTACACCTTC. It yields the protein CASSSRGAGYTF. The chain recombines TRBV6-5 with TRBJ1-2; possibly TRBD1 for D (6 bases). The germline V gene has CDR1 MNHEY and CDR2 SVGAGI. This CDR3 is 12 amino acids long. V lost 5 bases to trimming and J lost 8 bases, with 12 bases between them.

This clonotype was recorded many times. The CDR3 DNA reads TGCAGTGCGAAGCCGGGAGGGGGCACAGATACGCAGTATTTT. Protein: CSAKPGGGTDTQYF. V gene TRBV20-1 combines with J gene TRBJ2-3; 8 bases line up with TRBD2. Germline CDR1 is DFQATT and CDR2 is SNEGSKA (reference sequence). The V gene end was trimmed by 6 bases and the J gene end by 1 base; junction bases not matched to a gene: 6. The CDR3 extends over 14 amino acids.

Only a few counts were recorded for this clonotype. An end of the junction does not agree with germline; a read error may underlie this. This rearrangement joins TRBV20-1 to TRBJ2-3, with TRBD2 matching 7 bases. The germline gives CDR1 DFQATT, CDR2 SNEGSKA (reference sequence). The CDR3 totals 15 residues. The CDR3 region is CSAREAGPHTDTQYF. CDR3 in DNA: TGCAGTGCAAGAGAAGCGGGACCCCACACAGATACGCAGTATTTT.

The genes are TRBV10-3 and TRBJ2-1; 8 bases are a match to TRBD1. The CDR3 loop spans 15 amino acids. J was trimmed by 8 bases and V by 4 bases; bases with no gene match: 10. Germline loops: CDR1 ENHRY, CDR2 SYGVKD. The CDR3, as DNA: TGTGCCATCAGTGCCACAGGGGGTCCGATCGATGAGCAGTTCTTC. It is translated as CAISATGGPIDEQFF.

Ten or more counts support this clonotype. The genes are TRBV6-2 or TRBV6-3 and TRBJ2-7; unclear D gene. The CDR3 runs 17 residues. The germline V gene encodes CDR1 MNHEY and CDR2 SVGEGT. With 6 bases removed from V and 0 bases from J, the gap between germline ends came to 21 bases. The CDR3 DNA sequence: TGTGCCAGCAGCGACCCGGTTTCACGGCCGTTCTCCTACGAGCAGTACTTC. Protein: CASSDPVSRPFSYEQYF.

The chain employs TRBV6-4 and TRBJ2-3; 7 bases line up with TRBD1. The CDR3 loop spans 15 amino acids. Unmatched junction bases numbered 5, after V lost 3 bases and J lost 2 bases. The V gene's germline CDR1 is MRHNA and CDR2 SNTAGT. As DNA, the CDR3 is TGTGCCAGCAGTGATGGAGAGGGGGCCACAGATACGCAGTATTTT. As protein: CASSDGEGATDTQYF.

This clonotype was counted many times. CDR3 loop: CASSNPTGGLNIQYF. The CDR3 region has the DNA TGTGCCAGCAGCAACCCGACAGGGGGATTAAACATTCAGTACTTC. The J gene is TRBJ2-4, the V gene TRBV7-2; 9 bases align to TRBD1. The V segment lost 5 bases and the J segment 6 bases; nucleotides outside the gene matches: 8. This CDR3 has 15 amino acids. In germline, CDR1 is SGHTA, CDR2 FQGNSA.